Each of the 3 T cell receptor beta chains below was sequenced from the same sample in a study of beta chain features in type 1 diabetes. Expressed TCRB transcripts were sequenced because the isolated RNA had all been reverse transcribed beforehand. TCRdb's copy holds only in-frame clones and misses some; the assay was immunoSEQ multiplex PCR. The data show about 140,000 clones, with roughly 7.2% seen just once and about 1.4% held by the top ten. Sequenced: central memory CD4+ T cells from blood. The receptors derive from a woman aged 30 to 39 in good health.

This clone has ten or more counts. J is TRBJ1-1 and V is TRBV5-4; 10 nucleotides match TRBD1. V lost 4 bases, J lost 1 base, and 1 base stayed unmatched. Germline assignment: CDR1 SGHNT and CDR2 YYREEE (reference sequence). The CDR3 sequence is 14 residues long. CDR3 sequence reads: CASSRDRGNTEAFF. DNA of the CDR3: TGTGCCAGCAGCCGGGACAGGGGGAACACTGAAGCTTTCTTT.

The V and J genes are TRBV6-1 and TRBJ1-1; 9 nucleotides agree with TRBD1. The CDR3 spans 14 residues. V lost 3 bases to trimming and J lost 6 bases; unmatched junction nucleotides: 5. Germline lookup yields CDR1 MNHNS and CDR2 SASEGT. CDR3 coding DNA: TGTGCCAGCAGTGAGCCGGGACAGGGACCTGAAGCTTTCTTT. Encoded protein: CASSEPGQGPEAFF.

This clone was picked up a small number of times. J is TRBJ1-1 and V is TRBV30; unclear D gene. CDR1 is GTSNPN and CDR2 is SVGIG in the germline V gene (reference sequence). The CDR3 extends over 13 amino acids. V lost 2 bases, J lost 0 bases, and 7 bases lay in between. Here the CDR3 reads CAWSSLMNTEAFF. Here the CDR3 DNA reads TGTGCCTGGAGTTCACTTATGAACACTGAAGCTTTCTTT.